The source of this TCR beta chain is a study of control samples from healthy donors and cancer patients. V shed 6 bases and J 4 bases; nucleotides not matched to a gene: 6. The V gene's germline CDR1 is SNHLY and CDR2 FYNNEI. The CDR3 runs 15 residues. The table came from immunoSEQ multiplex PCR; TCRdb's copy has only in-frame clones and leaves some out. Of 150,000 to 200,000 clones in the sample, 91% were seen once. The rearrangement joins TRBV2 to TRBJ1-2; 12 bases line up with TRBD1. The TCR sequence derives from a woman aged 25-40 years in good health. Material: blood. The DNA for the CDR3 is TGTGCCAGCAGGGCGGGGACAGGGGGCGGCTATGGCTACACCTTC. It translates to CASRAGTGGGYGYTF.